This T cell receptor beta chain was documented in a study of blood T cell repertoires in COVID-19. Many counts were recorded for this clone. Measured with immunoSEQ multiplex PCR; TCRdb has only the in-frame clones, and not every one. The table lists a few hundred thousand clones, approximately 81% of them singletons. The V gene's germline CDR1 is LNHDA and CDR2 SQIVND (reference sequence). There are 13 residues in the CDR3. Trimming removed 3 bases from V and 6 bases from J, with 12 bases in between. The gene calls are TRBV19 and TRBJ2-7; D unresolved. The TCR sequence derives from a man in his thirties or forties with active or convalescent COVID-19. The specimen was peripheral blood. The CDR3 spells CASSINSQTEQYF. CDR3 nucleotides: TGTGCCAGTAGTATTAACAGTCAGACCGAGCAGTACTTC.